These T cell receptor beta chains were read from a single sample in a study of cytomegalovirus exposure and HLA in healthy donors. Sequencing was performed with immunoSEQ multiplex PCR; in TCRdb, only in-frame clones are kept and a portion is missing. The sample shows around 58,000 clones, 60% to 80% of them seen only once. The specimen was PBMCs. The receptors derive from a male donor in good health and CMV-seropositive. Each CDR3 is given with its conserved first and last residue. D genes are given only for firm matches. Expanded clones get a size class; other rows say once, few or many, or leave the size out.

J gene: TRBJ2-7; D gene: TRBD2; V gene: TRBV7-8; clone size: .; CDR3 protein: CASSPGTSGYEQYF; CDR3 DNA: TGTGCCAGCAGCCCCGGGACTAGCGGCTACGAGCAGTACTTC
J gene: TRBJ2-1; D gene: .; V gene: TRBV28; clone size: few; CDR3 protein: CASSFRNRRFF; CDR3 DNA: TGTGCCAGCAGTTTCCGCAACCGGAGGTTCTTC
J gene: TRBJ2-1; D gene: TRBD2; V gene: TRBV15; clone size: .; CDR3 protein: CATSPTSGAYNEQFF; CDR3 DNA: TGTGCCACCAGCCCGACTAGCGGGGCTTACAATGAGCAGTTCTTC
J gene: TRBJ2-2; D gene: TRBD2; V gene: TRBV4-1; clone size: .; CDR3 protein: CASSLIGLAGELFF; CDR3 DNA: TGCGCCAGCAGCCTCATCGGACTAGCCGGGGAGCTGTTTTTT
J gene: TRBJ2-3; D gene: .; V gene: TRBV19; clone size: few; CDR3 protein: CASSISLRGSSPYTQYF; CDR3 DNA: TGTGCCAGTAGTATTTCTTTACGGGGATCTTCCCCTTATACGCAGTATTTT
J gene: TRBJ2-3; D gene: .; V gene: TRBV27; clone size: .; CDR3 protein: CASSGLWDTQYF; CDR3 DNA: TGTGCCAGCAGTGGACTGTGGGATACGCAGTATTTT
J gene: TRBJ1-1; D gene: .; V gene: TRBV13; clone size: .; CDR3 protein: CASSRISPRNTEAFF; CDR3 DNA: TGTGCCAGCAGCAGAATCTCCCCGAGGAACACTGAAGCTTTCTTT
J gene: TRBJ1-2; D gene: .; V gene: TRBV19; clone size: .; CDR3 protein: CASSRVRGGYTF; CDR3 DNA: TGTGCCAGTAGTCGAGTCAGGGGTGGCTACACCTTC
J gene: TRBJ2-1; D gene: TRBD2; V gene: TRBV4-3; clone size: .; CDR3 protein: CASSQDWGTSGYNEQFF; CDR3 DNA: TGCGCCAGCAGCCAAGATTGGGGGACTAGCGGATACAATGAGCAGTTCTTC
J gene: TRBJ2-7; D gene: TRBD1; V gene: TRBV4-1; clone size: few; CDR3 protein: CASSHLMGQGPDEQYF; CDR3 DNA: TGCGCCAGCAGCCACTTAATGGGACAGGGGCCTGACGAGCAGTACTTC
J gene: TRBJ1-4; D gene: .; V gene: TRBV29-1; clone size: .; CDR3 protein: CSGARGNNEKLFF; CDR3 DNA: TGCAGCGGAGCAAGAGGAAATAATGAAAAACTGTTTTTT
J gene: TRBJ1-1; D gene: .; V gene: TRBV10-3; clone size: .; CDR3 protein: CAISEYGGTGSRGPEAFF; CDR3 DNA: TGTGCCATCAGTGAGTATGGGGGGACTGGCTCTCGTGGCCCTGAAGCTTTCTTT
J gene: TRBJ1-2; D gene: .; V gene: TRBV4-2; clone size: few; CDR3 protein: CASSQDAGDGYTF; CDR3 DNA: TGTGCCAGCAGCCAAGATGCAGGGGACGGCTACACCTTC
J gene: TRBJ2-7; D gene: .; V gene: TRBV28; clone size: once; CDR3 protein: CASSLRAGRSGEQYF; CDR3 DNA: TGTGCCAGCAGTCTTAGAGCGGGCAGATCAGGCGAGCAGTACTTC
J gene: TRBJ1-3; D gene: TRBD1; V gene: TRBV5-1; clone size: once; CDR3 protein: CASRTGANSGNTIYF; CDR3 DNA: TGCGCCAGCCGGACAGGGGCAAACTCTGGAAACACCATATATTTT
J gene: TRBJ1-5; D gene: TRBD1; V gene: TRBV6-5; clone size: .; CDR3 protein: CASSASGGGSWPQHF; CDR3 DNA: TGTGCCAGCAGCGCGTCAGGGGGCGGATCTTGGCCCCAGCATTTT
J gene: TRBJ2-1; D gene: TRBD1; V gene: TRBV19; clone size: few; CDR3 protein: CASSIDSRQGAPYNEQFF; CDR3 DNA: TGTGCCAGTAGTATAGATAGTCGTCAGGGGGCTCCCTACAATGAGCAGTTCTTC
J gene: TRBJ1-2; D gene: TRBD1; V gene: TRBV19; clone size: .; CDR3 protein: CASSHNPGQIPYGYTF; CDR3 DNA: TGTGCCAGTAGTCATAATCCGGGACAGATTCCCTATGGCTACACCTTC
J gene: TRBJ2-7; D gene: TRBD2; V gene: TRBV13; clone size: .; CDR3 protein: CASSPRNAGGRYEQYF; CDR3 DNA: TGTGCCAGCAGCCCCCGTAACGCGGGGGGGCGTTACGAGCAGTACTTC
J gene: TRBJ1-4; D gene: TRBD1; V gene: TRBV28; clone size: once; CDR3 protein: CASSFRAAGGLGGKLFF; CDR3 DNA: TGTGCCAGCAGTTTCCGGGCGGCAGGGGGCCTCGGCGGAAAACTGTTTTTT
J gene: TRBJ1-1; D gene: .; V gene: TRBV7-9; clone size: once; CDR3 protein: CASSLTGGTEAFF; CDR3 DNA: TGTGCCAGCAGCTTGACAGGAGGCACTGAAGCTTTCTTT
J gene: TRBJ2-1; D gene: .; V gene: TRBV18; clone size: .; CDR3 protein: CASSPWDTQVDEQFF; CDR3 DNA: TGTGCCAGCTCACCGTGGGACACCCAGGTCGATGAGCAGTTCTTC
J gene: TRBJ1-1; D gene: TRBD1; V gene: TRBV5-3; clone size: few; CDR3 protein: CARSSQGMDTEAFF; CDR3 DNA: TGTGCCAGAAGTTCACAGGGGATGGACACTGAAGCTTTCTTT
J gene: TRBJ2-3; D gene: .; V gene: TRBV28; clone size: .; CDR3 protein: CASTPTPVHRESSTDTQYF; CDR3 DNA: TGTGCCAGCACCCCCACCCCCGTACACAGGGAATCTAGCACAGATACGCAGTATTTT
J gene: TRBJ1-2; D gene: TRBD1; V gene: TRBV30; clone size: .; CDR3 protein: CAWSGTGQKNYGYTF; CDR3 DNA: TGTGCCTGGAGCGGGACAGGACAAAAAAACTATGGCTACACCTTC